These 11 T cell receptor beta chains originate from one sample sequenced in a study of T cells in Graves' hyperthyroidism and ophthalmopathy. The source material, RNA transcripts, was used to amplify TCR beta CDR3 regions. TCR CDR3 regions were first amplified by RT-PCR with HTBI primers. A single record per CDR3 protein comes from TCRdb applying MiXCR to the multiplex PCR reads. The profile covers more than 500,000 distinct CDR3 sequences, with around 13% appearing a single time and about 14% taken by the ten largest. Sample: blood. Receptors originate from a woman aged 40 to 50 with Graves' hyperthyroidism.

This clonotype was detected many times. The chain employs TRBV4-1 and TRBJ2-2; the D is unclear. This CDR3 region has 13 residues. Trimming took off 4 bases at V and 4 bases at J, with 7 bases between the two ends. Germline V gene lookup returns CDR1 MGHRA and CDR2 YSYEKL. The CDR3 DNA is TGCGCCAGCAGCCTAATCCCCACCGGGGAGCTGTTTTTT. Translation gives CASSLIPTGELFF.

The chain links TRBV28 to TRBJ2-5; 10 bases match TRBD2. This CDR3 comprises 17 residues. V was clipped by 7 bases and J by 6 bases; unmatched bases: 17. Germline V gene data show CDR1 as MDHEN and CDR2 as SYDVKM. The DNA for the CDR3 is TGTGCCAGCACCACATCCCTGGGAAGCGGGAGGGGGAAGACCCAGTACTTC. This encodes CASTTSLGSGRGKTQYF.

About this clonotype itself: A much larger clone is a single base away; this may be a read error. The V and J genes are TRBV6-2 or TRBV6-3 and TRBJ2-3; D unclear. Germline values: CDR1 MNHEY, CDR2 SVGEGT. The length of the CDR3 is 13 residues. CDR3 residues: CASTEDGKDTRYF. CDR3 nucleotide sequence: TGTGCCAGCACCGAGGACGGAAAAGATACGCGGTATTTT.

V usage is TRBV6-2 or TRBV6-3 and J usage is TRBJ2-3; D is unresolved. The CDR3 runs 13 residues. Trimming stripped 0 bases from V and 5 bases from J, with 6 bases between. The germline gives CDR1 MNHEY, CDR2 SVGEGT. This CDR3 is CASSYSGKDTQYF. CDR3 nucleotide sequence: TGTGCCAGCAGTTACTCAGGCAAAGATACGCAGTATTTT.

This clonotype was seen only a few times. The rearrangement links TRBV15 to TRBJ2-2; 7 positions agree with TRBD1. Losses at the gene ends were 0 bases for V and 8 bases for J; bases not matched to a gene: 12. Germline CDR1 LNHNV, CDR2 YYDKDF (reference sequence). There are 17 residues in the CDR3. Written as DNA, the CDR3 is TGTGCCACCAGCAGAGATCAGCTGAACAGGGGTTCGGGGGAGCTGTTTTTT. As protein: CATSRDQLNRGSGELFF.

The J gene is TRBJ2-1, the V gene TRBV4-1; 10 bases line up with TRBD2. Germline CDR1 reads MGHRA; CDR2 reads YSYEKL. Losses at the gene ends were 0 bases for V and 8 bases for J; bases not matched to a gene: 7. The CDR3 runs 16 residues. CDR3 DNA: TGCGCCAGCAGCCAAGATACCAGCGGGAGGGTCCATGAGCAGTTCTTC. It encodes CASSQDTSGRVHEQFF.

This clonotype was recorded at least ten times. The chain recombines TRBV27 with TRBJ2-7; possibly TRBD2 for D (7 bases). CDR1 and CDR2 from the germline V gene are MNHEY and SMNVEV (reference sequence). The CDR3 totals 15 residues. The V end was cut by 2 bases, the J end by 4 bases, with 15 bases between. CDR3 sequence (DNA): TGTGCCAGCAGTTTAGGAGGGGGGGTCGCGTACGAGCAGTACTTC. The encoded protein is CASSLGGGVAYEQYF.

This clonotype has at least ten counts. The chain combines TRBV24-1 with TRBJ2-1; D uncertain. This CDR3 contains 14 residues. V lost 3 bases, J lost 4 bases, and 9 bases lay in between. Germline loops: CDR1 KGHDR, CDR2 SFDVKD. CDR3 region: CATSDPSDYNEQFF. CDR3 nucleotide sequence: TGTGCCACCAGTGATCCCAGTGATTACAATGAGCAGTTCTTC.

This sequence joins TRBV4-1 and TRBJ2-2; 7 nucleotides align to TRBD2. Per the germline V gene, CDR1 is MGHRA and CDR2 is YSYEKL. V lost 0 bases, J lost 2 bases, and 6 bases stayed unmatched. The CDR3 sequence is 17 residues long. The CDR3 nucleotides read TGCGCCAGCAGCCAAGATGGGGCTAGCGGTAACACCGGGGAGCTGTTTTTT. Protein sequence: CASSQDGASGNTGELFF.

As for this clonotype: One end of the junction fails to match germline, which may point to a read error. This rearrangement joins TRBV5-1 to TRBJ1-2, with 7 bases lining up with TRBD1. This CDR3 contains 15 residues. Germline assignment: CDR1 SGHRS and CDR2 YFSETQ. The CDR3 DNA reads as TGTGCCAGCAGCCCGGGACAGACTGGGGACTATGGCTACACCTTC. Translation gives CASSPGQTGDYGYTF.

This clonotype was seen more than once but under ten times. The chain uses TRBV5-1 and TRBJ2-2; 13 bases map to TRBD2. Germline trimming cut 7 bases from V and 1 base from J; bases unmatched to any gene: 10. The CDR3 extends over 18 amino acids. The germline CDR1 and CDR2 sequences are SGHRS and YFSETQ. CDR3 nucleotide sequence: TGCGCCAGCGTCGCCGGGACTAGCGGGACCCTGAACACCGGGGAGCTGTTTTTT. As protein: CASVAGTSGTLNTGELFF.